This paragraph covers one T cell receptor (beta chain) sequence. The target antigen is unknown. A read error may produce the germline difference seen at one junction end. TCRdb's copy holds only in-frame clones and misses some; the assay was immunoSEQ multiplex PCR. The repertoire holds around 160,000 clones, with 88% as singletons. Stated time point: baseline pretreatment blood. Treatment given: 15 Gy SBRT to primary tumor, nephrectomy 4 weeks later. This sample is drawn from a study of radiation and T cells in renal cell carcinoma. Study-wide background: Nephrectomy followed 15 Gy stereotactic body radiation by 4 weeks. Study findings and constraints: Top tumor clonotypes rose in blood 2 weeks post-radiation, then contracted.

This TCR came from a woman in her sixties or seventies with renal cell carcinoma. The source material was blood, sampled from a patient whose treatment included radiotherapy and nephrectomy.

The chain's CDR3 is CASTEFGGDTRAGELFF. The CDR3 DNA follows: TGTGCCAGCACTGAATTCGGGGGGGATACACGTGCCGGGGAGCTGTTTTTT. The chain links TRBV6-1 to TRBJ2-2, with TRBD2 matching over 8 bases. CDR1 is MNHNS and CDR2 is SASEGT in the germline V gene. This CDR3 spans 17 amino acids.